Below, one TCR beta chain is given with its context. Its antigen is unknown. Only in-frame clones appear in the TCRdb table, and some are missing; sequencing was by immunoSEQ multiplex PCR. The profile covers more than 40,000 clones, with approximately 70% appearing a single time and 2.5% to 3% taken by the ten largest. These data come from a study of PD-1 blockade in classical Hodgkin lymphoma. Findings and limits, study-wide: Exclusion was applied to patients who started nivolumab under 1 year after ASCT. Complete responders' diversity at baseline resembled that of newly diagnosed patients.

The CDR3 length is 15 residues. V shed 1 base, J shed 3 bases, and the junction held 4 bases outside the gene matches. Germline V gene data show CDR1 as SGHTA and CDR2 as FQGNSA. Every patient experienced relapse after autologous stem cell transplantation, and brentuximab vedotin exposure varied. The rearrangement joins TRBV7-2 to TRBJ2-7; 9 nucleotides agree with TRBD1. The sequences come from peripheral blood mononuclear cells (PBMCs), collected before the second cycle of nivolumab. This TCR was sampled from a human donor with classical Hodgkin lymphoma. The chain's CDR3 is CASSLGQGGGYEQYF. The CDR3 coding sequence is TGTGCCAGCAGCTTAGGACAGGGGGGAGGCTACGAGCAGTACTTC.